This TCR beta chain is from a study of brain metastases from non-small cell lung cancer. Worth noting for this clone: Its antigen is not known.

Points from the study as a whole: T-cell infiltration was lower in brain metastases than primaries (P < 0.001). Expanded T-cell clones appeared in around 58% of brain metastases over primaries.

Profiling relied on immunoSEQ multiplex PCR, and the TCRdb table lists in-frame clones only, not all of them. Of over 3,500 clones in the sample, roughly 80% were seen once. The source of this sequence is a donor over 35 with non-small cell lung cancer. The sequenced sample was primary lung tumor tissue.

This CDR3 is CASSDRTYQPQHF. The DNA for the CDR3 is TGTGCCAGCAGTGACAGAACTTATCAGCCCCAGCATTTT. The rearrangement links TRBV6-1 to TRBJ1-5; D is unresolved. Germline CDR1 and CDR2: MNHNS and SASEGT. CDR3 size: 13 residues. The V end lost 3 bases, the J end lost 5 bases, and 8 bases lay between the germline ends.